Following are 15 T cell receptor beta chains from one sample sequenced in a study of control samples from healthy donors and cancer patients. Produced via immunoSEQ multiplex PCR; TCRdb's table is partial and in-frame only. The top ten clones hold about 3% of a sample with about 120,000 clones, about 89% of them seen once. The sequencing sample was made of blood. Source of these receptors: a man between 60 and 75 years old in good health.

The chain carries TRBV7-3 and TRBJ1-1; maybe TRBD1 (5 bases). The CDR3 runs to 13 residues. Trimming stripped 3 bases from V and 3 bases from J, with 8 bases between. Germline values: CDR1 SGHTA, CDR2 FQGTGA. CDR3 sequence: CASSFGGYTEAFF. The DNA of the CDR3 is TGTGCCAGCAGCTTCGGGGGTTACACTGAAGCTTTCTTT.

CDR3: CASSLLTGGYTF. The CDR3 nucleotides are TGTGCCAGCAGTTTGTTGACAGGTGGCTACACCTTC. The chain is built from TRBV28 and TRBJ1-2; TRBD1 might be the D (6 bases). This CDR3 is built from 12 residues. The germline gives CDR1 MDHEN, CDR2 SYDVKM. V lost 3 bases and J lost 7, with 9 bases in between.

CDR3: CASGDIGTEAFF. The CDR3 nucleotides are TGTGCCAGCGGAGACATTGGAACTGAAGCTTTCTTT. V is TRBV25-1 and J is TRBJ1-1; the D is unclear. Germline V gives CDR1 MGHDK, CDR2 SYGVNS. This CDR3 comprises 12 residues. V lost 8 bases and J 5 bases, leaving 12 bases between the germline ends. Drawing the rest from reference TRBV25-1 and TRBJ1-1, the complete variable domain is EADIYQTPRYLVIGTGKKITLECSQTMGHDKMYWYQQDPGMELHLIHYSYGVNSTEKGDLSSESTVSRIRTEHFPLTLESARPSHTSQYLCASGDIGTEAFFGQGTRLTVV.

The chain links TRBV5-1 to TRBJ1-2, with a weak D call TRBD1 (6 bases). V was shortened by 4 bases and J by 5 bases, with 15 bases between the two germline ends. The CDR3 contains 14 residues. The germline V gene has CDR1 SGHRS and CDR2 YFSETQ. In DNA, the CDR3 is TGCGCCAGCAGCCCGTCGACAGGAAAGTATGGCTACACCTTC. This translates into CASSPSTGKYGYTF.

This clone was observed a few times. The CDR3 is CASSPRDRLFYGYTF. Here the CDR3 DNA reads TGTGCCAGCAGCCCGAGGGACCGACTCTTTTATGGCTACACCTTC. The chain combines TRBV3-1 (or the pseudogene TRBV3-2) with TRBJ1-2; a possible D gene is TRBD1 (5 bases). The ends were cut back, 4 bases at V and 5 bases at J, with 17 bases in the middle. The CDR3 is 15 residues long. CDR1 and CDR2 (germline): LGHDT, YNNKEL (reference sequence).

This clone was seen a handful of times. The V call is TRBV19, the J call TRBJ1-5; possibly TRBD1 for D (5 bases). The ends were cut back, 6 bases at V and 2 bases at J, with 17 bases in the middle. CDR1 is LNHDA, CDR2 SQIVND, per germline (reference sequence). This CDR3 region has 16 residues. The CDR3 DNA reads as TGTGCCAGTAGCTCCGGGGGTAAAAGAGGCAATCAGCCCCAGCATTTT. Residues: CASSSGGKRGNQPQHF.

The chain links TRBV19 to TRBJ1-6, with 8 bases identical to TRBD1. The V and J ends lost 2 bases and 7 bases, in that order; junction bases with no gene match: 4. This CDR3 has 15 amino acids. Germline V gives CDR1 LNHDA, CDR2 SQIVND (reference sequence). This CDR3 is CASSILTGVNSPLHF. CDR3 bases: TGTGCCAGTAGTATATTGACAGGGGTCAATTCACCCCTCCACTTT.

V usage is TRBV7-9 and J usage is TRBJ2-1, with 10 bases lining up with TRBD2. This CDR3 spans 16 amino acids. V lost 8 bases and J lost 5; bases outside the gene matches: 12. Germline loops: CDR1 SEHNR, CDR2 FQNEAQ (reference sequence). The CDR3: CASEPVSGGNDNEQFF. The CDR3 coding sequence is TGTGCCAGCGAACCCGTTAGCGGGGGGAATGACAATGAGCAGTTCTTC. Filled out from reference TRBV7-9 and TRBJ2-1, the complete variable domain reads DTGVSQNPRHKITKRGQNVTFRCDPISEHNRLYWYRQTLGQGPEFLTYFQNEAQLEKSRLLSDRFSAERPKGSFSTLEIQRTEQGDSAMYLCASEPVSGGNDNEQFFGPGTRLTVL.

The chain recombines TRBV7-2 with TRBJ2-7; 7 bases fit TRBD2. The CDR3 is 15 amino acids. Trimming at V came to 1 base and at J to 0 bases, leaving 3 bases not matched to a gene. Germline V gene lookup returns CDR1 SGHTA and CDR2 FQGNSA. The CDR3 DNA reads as TGTGCCAGCAGCTTAGGACTAGCCTTCTCCTACGAGCAGTACTTC. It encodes CASSLGLAFSYEQYF. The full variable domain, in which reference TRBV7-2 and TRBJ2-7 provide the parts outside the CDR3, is GAGVSQSPSNKVTEKGKDVELRCDPISGHTALYWYRQSLGQGLEFLIYFQGNSAPDKSGLPSDRFSAERTGGSVSTLTIQRTQQEDSAVYLCASSLGLAFSYEQYFGPGTRLTVT.

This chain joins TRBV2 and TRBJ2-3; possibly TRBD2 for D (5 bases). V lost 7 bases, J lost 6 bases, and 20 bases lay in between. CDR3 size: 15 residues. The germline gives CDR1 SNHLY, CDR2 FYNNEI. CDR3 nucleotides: TGTGCCAGCAATACGCGCGGAGGACTTAGGGATACGCAGTATTTT. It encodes CASNTRGGLRDTQYF.

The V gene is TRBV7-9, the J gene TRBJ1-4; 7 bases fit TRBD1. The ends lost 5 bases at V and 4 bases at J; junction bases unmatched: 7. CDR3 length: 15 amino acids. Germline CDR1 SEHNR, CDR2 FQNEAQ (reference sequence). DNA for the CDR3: TGTGCCAGCAGCCTACAGGGACAGAGTAATGAAAAACTGTTTTTT. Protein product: CASSLQGQSNEKLFF.

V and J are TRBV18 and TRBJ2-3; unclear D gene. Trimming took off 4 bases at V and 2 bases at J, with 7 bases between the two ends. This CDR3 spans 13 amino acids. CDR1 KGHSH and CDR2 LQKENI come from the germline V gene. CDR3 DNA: TGTGCCAGCTCACTAGGAGCCACAGATACGCAGTATTTT. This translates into CASSLGATDTQYF. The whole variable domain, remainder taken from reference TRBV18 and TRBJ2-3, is NAGVMQNPRHLVRRRGQEARLRCSPMKGHSHVYWYRQLPEEGLKFMVYLQKENIIDESGMPKERFSAEFPKEGPSILRIQQVVRGDSAAYFCASSLGATDTQYFGPGTRLTVL.

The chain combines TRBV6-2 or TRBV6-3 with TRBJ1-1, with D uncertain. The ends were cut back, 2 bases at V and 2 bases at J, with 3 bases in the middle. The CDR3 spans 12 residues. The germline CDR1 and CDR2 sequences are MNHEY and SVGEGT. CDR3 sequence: CASSYVNTEAFF. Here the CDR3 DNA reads TGTGCCAGCAGTTACGTAAACACTGAAGCTTTCTTT.

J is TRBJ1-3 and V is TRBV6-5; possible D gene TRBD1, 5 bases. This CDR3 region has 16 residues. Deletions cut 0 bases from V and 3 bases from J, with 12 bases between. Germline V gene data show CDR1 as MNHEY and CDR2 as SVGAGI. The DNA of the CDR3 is TGTGCCAGCAGTTACTCGCGACAGAGAGGTGGAAACACCATATATTTT. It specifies CASSYSRQRGGNTIYF.

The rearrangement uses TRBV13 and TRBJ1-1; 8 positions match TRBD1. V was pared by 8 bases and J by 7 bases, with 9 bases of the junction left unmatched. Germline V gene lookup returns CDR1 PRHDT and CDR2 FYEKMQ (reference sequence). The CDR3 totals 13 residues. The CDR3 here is CASGRDRRFEAFF. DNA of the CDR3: TGTGCCAGCGGCCGGGACAGGAGATTTGAAGCTTTCTTT.